The entry below describes one T cell receptor beta chain. Quantitative 5'-RACE was performed with molecular barcodes, and it yielded the TCR beta libraries. TCRdb called the 5' RACE reads again in MiXCR, with one record for every CDR3 protein. The sample holds about 140,000 distinct CDR3 sequences, around 32% seen once. The CDR3 covers 16 residues. The germline V and J ends were trimmed by 6 bases and 0 bases, with 15 bases remaining between them. Germline V gives CDR1 SGHNT, CDR2 YENEEA. This sample is drawn from a study of CD8 T cells in ankylosing spondylitis. The chain joins TRBV11-3 to TRBJ2-1; D is unresolved. The receptor's source is a male donor with ankylosing spondylitis. The sequencing sample was made of synovial fluid, either unsorted or a sorted T cell fraction (not recorded which). The CDR3 reads CASRYTKGGSYNEQFF. The CDR3 DNA is TGTGCCAGCAGATACACTAAAGGCGGCTCCTACAATGAGCAGTTCTTC.